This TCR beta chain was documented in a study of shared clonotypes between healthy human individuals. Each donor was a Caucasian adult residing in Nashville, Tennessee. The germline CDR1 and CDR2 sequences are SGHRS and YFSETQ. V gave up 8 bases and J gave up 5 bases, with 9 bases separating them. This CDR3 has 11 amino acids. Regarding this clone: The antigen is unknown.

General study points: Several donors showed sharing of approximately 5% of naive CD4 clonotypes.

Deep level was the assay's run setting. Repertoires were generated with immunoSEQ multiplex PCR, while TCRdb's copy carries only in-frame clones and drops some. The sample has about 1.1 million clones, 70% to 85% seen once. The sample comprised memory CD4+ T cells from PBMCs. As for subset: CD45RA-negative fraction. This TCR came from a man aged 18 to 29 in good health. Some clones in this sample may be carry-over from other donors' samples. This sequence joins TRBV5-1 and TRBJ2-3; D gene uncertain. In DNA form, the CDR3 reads TGCGCCAGTCAAGCTGAAGATACGCAGTATTTT. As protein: CASQAEDTQYF.